This TCR beta chain is drawn from a study of T cell repertoires in cytomegalovirus infection. Study at large: Indications of both CMV infection and matching HLA type were provided by public TCR beta signatures.

This CDR3 has 15 residues. V shed 0 bases, J shed 0 bases, and the junction held 0 bases outside the gene matches. The germline gives CDR1 SGDLS, CDR2 YYNGEE. Overall study results and limits: Ex vivo responses were dominated by HLA-C-restricted CMV-specific TCR beta clonotypes. Carriers of CMV plus the relevant HLA were identified by cumulative public TCR beta family frequency.

One entry per CDR3 protein results from TCRdb running MiXCR on the reads. The sample shows approximately 260,000 distinct CDR3 sequences, about a sixth of them seen only once. Of note for this clonotype: The antigen is not known.

The receptor comes from a human donor in good health (CMV status not recorded). Some clones in this sample may be carry-over from other donors' samples. The specimen sequenced was CD8+ T cells from PBMCs. The chain joins TRBV9 to TRBJ2-1; 7 bases agree with TRBD2. The CDR3 spells CASSVAGGSYNEQFF. The CDR3 DNA sequence: TGTGCCAGCAGCGTAGCGGGGGGCTCCTACAATGAGCAGTTCTTC.